This TCR beta chain was sequenced for a study of blood T cell repertoires in COVID-19. Study-level information: Samples came from the United States, Italy and Spain, spanning acute and convalescent COVID-19. T cells, B-cell-depleted T cells, or PBMCs provided the cDNA or gDNA that served as material.

Germline V gene data show CDR1 as SGHDN and CDR2 as FVKESK. This CDR3 region has 16 residues. Concerning this clone itself: An end of the junction differs from the germline gene, which may be a read error.

This table comes from immunoSEQ multiplex PCR, and its TCRdb copy is limited to in-frame clones, with some not included. The data hold over 250,000 clones, with roughly 90% observed a single time. This sequence was found in a woman in her fifties or sixties who had recovered from COVID-19. The sample comprised PBMCs or T cells enriched from blood (not recorded which). The V and J genes are TRBV14 and TRBJ2-1, with 8 bases that match TRBD1. CDR3 nucleotides: TGTGCCAGCAGCCAATCGGGTCAGGGGGCCTATAATGAGCAGTTCTTC. Encoded protein: CASSQSGQGAYNEQFF.